One sample yielded the 21 T cell receptor beta chains listed below, sequenced in a study of OX40 agonist ivuxolimab in advanced cancers. Assay used: immunoSEQ multiplex PCR; TCRdb lists only in-frame clones, some missing. The profile covers roughly 40,000 clones, with around 93% appearing a single time and 13% to 15% taken by the ten largest. The sequences come from CD4+ or CD8+ T cells sorted from blood, collected in a trial of the OX40 agonist ivuxolimab. The receptors shown here come from an adult with an advanced solid tumor such as melanoma, head and neck, liver or kidney cancer.

The chain is built from TRBV19 and TRBJ2-1, with 16 nucleotides matching TRBD2. Germline V gene lookup returns CDR1 LNHDA and CDR2 SQIVND (reference sequence). Trimming removed 7 bases from V and 8 bases from J; junction bases left unmatched: 5. There are 15 residues in the CDR3. The CDR3 DNA reads as TGTGCCAGTAACCCGGGACTAGCGGGAGGGGATGAGCAGTTCTTC. Amino acids: CASNPGLAGGDEQFF.

The chain has TRBV7-6 and TRBJ2-2, with a tentative D call TRBD2 (6 bases). The CDR3 length is 17 residues. V was pared by 5 bases and J by 5 bases, with 21 bases between. CDR1 and CDR2 from the germline V gene are SGHVS and FNYEAQ. The DNA for the CDR3 is TGTGCCAGCAGCGCGCGCAGCCACGGGACTGCTACCGGGGAGCTGTTTTTT. Protein sequence: CASSARSHGTATGELFF.

This clone has only one observation. The V gene is TRBV28, the J gene TRBJ2-7; the D is unclear. The germline V gene encodes CDR1 MDHEN and CDR2 SYDVKM. Trimming left V 2 bases short and J 6 bases short, with 8 bases between. The CDR3 is 12 residues long. CDR3 loop: CASSLQGSEQYF. CDR3 coding DNA: TGTGCCAGCAGTTTACAAGGTTCCGAGCAGTACTTC.

The chain has TRBV2 and TRBJ2-5; 7 bases are a match to TRBD2. The DNA end is more similar to TRBJ2-7, so the J call may be wrong. Germline V lookup: CDR1 SNHLY, CDR2 FYNNEI. The CDR3 spans 15 residues. In DNA, the CDR3 is TGTGCCAGCAGTGTCGGGGCGGGAGTTGTCTACGAGCAGTACTTC. Amino acids: CASSVGAGVVYEQYF.

The genes are TRBV9 and TRBJ2-3; D is perhaps TRBD1 (5 bases). This CDR3 is built from 15 residues. Deletions cut 7 bases from V and 0 bases from J, with 15 bases between. The V gene's germline CDR1 is SGDLS and CDR2 YYNGEE. This chain's CDR3 is CASGAGGPSTDTQYF. DNA of the CDR3: TGTGCCAGCGGGGCTGGCGGCCCTAGCACAGATACGCAGTATTTT. Using reference TRBV9 and TRBJ2-3 for the parts outside the CDR3, the full variable domain is DSGVTQTPKHLITATGQRVTLRCSPRSGDLSVYWYQQSLDQGLQFLIQYYNGEERAKGNILERFSAQQFPDLHSELNLSSLELGDSALYFCASGAGGPSTDTQYFGPGTRLTVL.

The CDR3: CASSRWGKETQYF. In DNA form, the CDR3 reads TGCGCCAGCAGTCGTTGGGGAAAGGAGACCCAGTACTTC. J is TRBJ2-5 and V is TRBV10-2; D uncertain. Germline CDR1 WSHSY, CDR2 SAAADI. This CDR3 contains 13 residues. V gave up 5 bases and J gave up 5 bases, with 12 bases separating them.

The chain links TRBV6-4 to TRBJ1-5; no reliable D call. This CDR3 has 13 amino acids. Germline V CDR1 and CDR2: MRHNA, SNTAGT. Trimming took off 6 bases at V and 4 bases at J, with 10 bases between the two ends. The CDR3 is CASSSTENQPQHF. CDR3 DNA: TGTGCCAGCAGCTCAACAGAGAATCAGCCCCAGCATTTT.

The chain links TRBV5-6 to TRBJ1-5; D ambiguous. The CDR3 runs to 13 residues. V was cut by 0 bases and J by 7 bases, with 8 bases left in between. CDR1 is SGHDT, CDR2 YYEEEE, per germline. The CDR3 nucleotides are TGTGCCAGCAGCTTGGGTCCGAACCAGCCCCAGCATTTT. Encoded protein: CASSLGPNQPQHF.

This chain connects TRBV7-2 to TRBJ2-5, with a tentative D call TRBD1 (6 bases). This CDR3 has 13 amino acids. The V and J ends lost 3 bases and 5 bases respectively, with 10 bases between them. Germline CDR1 and CDR2: SGHTA and FQGNSA. This CDR3 reads CASSFGGGETQYF. The CDR3 coding sequence is TGTGCCAGCAGCTTTGGGGGCGGGGAGACCCAGTACTTC.

The genes are TRBV4-3 and TRBJ2-1; D is uncertain. The CDR3 runs to 13 residues. Germline CDR1 LGHNA, CDR2 YSLEER. With 1 base removed from V and 0 bases from J, the gap between germline ends came to 1 base. The chain's CDR3 is CASSQGSYNEQFF. The CDR3 DNA follows: TGCGCCAGCAGCCAAGGCTCCTACAATGAGCAGTTCTTC.

This chain connects TRBV11-3 to TRBJ2-1; no clear D gene. This CDR3 contains 15 residues. Trimming cost V 0 bases and J 0 bases, with 6 bases left between them. Germline lookup yields CDR1 SGHNT and CDR2 YENEEA. CDR3 coding DNA: TGTGCCAGCAGCTTAGATCTTAGCTCCTACAATGAGCAGTTCTTC. Amino acid sequence: CASSLDLSSYNEQFF.

CDR3 sequence reads: CASSLVGGAANYGYTF. Here the CDR3 DNA reads TGTGCCAGCAGCTTAGTCGGGGGAGCGGCTAACTATGGCTACACCTTC. The chain has TRBV7-9 and TRBJ1-2; D is perhaps TRBD1 (5 bases). The CDR3 consists of 16 residues. The germline V and J ends were trimmed by 1 base and 0 bases, with 12 bases remaining between them. The V gene's germline CDR1 is SEHNR and CDR2 FQNEAQ (reference sequence).

CDR3 protein: CASSIGRGFTGELFF. CDR3 DNA sequence: TGTGCCAGCTCCATAGGCAGGGGGTTCACCGGGGAGCTGTTTTTT. The chain employs TRBV6-5 and TRBJ2-2, with 7 bases matching TRBD1. The CDR3 is made up of 15 amino acids. CDR1 is MNHEY and CDR2 is SVGAGI in the germline V gene. V trimming: 8 bases; J trimming: 4 bases; junction bases outside the gene matches: 10.

The genes are TRBV4-3 and TRBJ1-1; D might be TRBD1 (5 bases). Germline-derived CDR1 and CDR2 are LGHNA and YSLEER. The CDR3 loop spans 18 amino acids. Trimming stripped 0 bases from V and 0 bases from J, with 17 bases between. CDR3 coding DNA: TGCGCCAGCAGCCAAGATCCCACCTCCGAGGGGTTGAACACTGAAGCTTTCTTT. Translating gives CASSQDPTSEGLNTEAFF.

V gene TRBV11-3 combines with J gene TRBJ2-7; 11 nucleotides align to TRBD2. Trimming removed 5 bases from V and 3 bases from J; junction bases left unmatched: 6. The CDR3 sequence is 15 residues long. The germline gives CDR1 SGHNT, CDR2 YENEEA. CDR3 sequence (DNA): TGTGCCAGCAGCCTTCCGGGACTAGCGGACTACGAGCAGTACTTC. Translating it yields CASSLPGLADYEQYF.

The V gene is TRBV5-4, the J gene TRBJ2-2, with 9 bases that match TRBD1. V dropped 0 bases and J dropped 3; count of bases not matched to a gene: 0. Per the germline V gene, CDR1 is SGHNT and CDR2 is YYREEE (reference sequence). The CDR3 has 15 residues. The CDR3 DNA reads TGTGCCAGCAGCTTGGGGGACAGGGACACCGGGGAGCTGTTTTTT. Protein product: CASSLGDRDTGELFF. Full variable domain (outside the CDR3, taken from reference TRBV5-4 and TRBJ2-2): ETGVTQSPTHLIKTRGQQVTLRCSSQSGHNTVSWYQQALGQGPQFIFQYYREEENGRGNFPPRFSGLQFPNYSSELNVNALELDDSALYLCASSLGDRDTGELFFGEGSRLTVL.

The rearrangement joins TRBV4-2 to TRBJ2-5; TRBD1 might be the D (6 bases). Germline V lookup: CDR1 LGHNA, CDR2 YNFKEQ. This CDR3 region has 16 residues. Trimming removed 4 bases from V and 5 bases from J, with 20 bases in between. The CDR3 DNA sequence: TGTGCCAGCAGCCCATCTGGACTTGACAGGAAGGAGACCCAGTACTTC. Protein: CASSPSGLDRKETQYF.

The genes are TRBV28 and TRBJ2-5; weak D call: TRBD1 (5 bases). Germline V gene data show CDR1 as MDHEN and CDR2 as SYDVKM. The CDR3 is 14 residues long. V was shortened by 5 bases and J by 2 bases, with 12 bases between the two germline ends. The CDR3 loop reads CASSPQEPQETQYF. Here the CDR3 DNA reads TGTGCCAGCAGTCCACAGGAACCACAAGAGACCCAGTACTTC.

The rearrangement uses TRBV2 and TRBJ1-4; D possibly corresponds to TRBD1 (6 bases). Looked up from germline, CDR1 is SNHLY and CDR2 is FYNNEI. Trimming took 6 bases from V and 8 from J, leaving 10 bases between them. The CDR3 runs 12 residues. The CDR3 loop reads CASRGRGEKLFF. CDR3 bases: TGTGCCAGCAGGGGGAGGGGGGAAAAACTGTTTTTT. The full variable domain, completed using reference TRBV2 and TRBJ1-4, is EPEVTQTPSHQVTQMGQEVILRCVPISNHLYFYWYRQILGQKVEFLVSFYNNEISEKSEIFDDQFSVERPDGSNFTLKIRSTKLEDSAMYFCASRGRGEKLFFGSGTQLSVL.

The chain recombines TRBV6-6 with TRBJ2-1; 9 nucleotides line up with TRBD1. The trim removed 6 bases at V and 2 bases at J, leaving 5 bases unmatched. Germline CDR1 is MNHNY and CDR2 is SVGAGI (reference sequence). CDR3 length equals 15 residues. The CDR3 loop reads CASRRQGETYNEQFF. In DNA, the CDR3 is TGTGCCAGCAGGCGACAGGGGGAAACCTACAATGAGCAGTTCTTC.

This clone appeared a single time. The gene calls are TRBV28 and TRBJ1-5; maybe TRBD1 (6 bases). Germline V gene sequence: CDR1 MDHEN, CDR2 SYDVKM. This CDR3 is built from 17 residues. The V gene lost 5 bases and the J gene lost 7 bases, with 24 bases spanning the gap. Written as DNA, the CDR3 is TGTGCCAGCAGTACCCGATTGACAGGATTCTCAGGGCAGCCCCAGCATTTT. Translating gives CASSTRLTGFSGQPQHF.